The 27 T cell receptor beta chains below were found in one sample sequenced in a study of vaccination effects on CD4 cells after COVID-19. Following a roughly 10-day culture, CD4+ T cells were purified. Participants got two doses of BNT162b2 or mRNA-1273 vaccine. The repertoire was sequenced with immunoSEQ multiplex PCR; TCRdb's copy has only in-frame clones and lacks some. The sample records over 45,000 clones, 55% to 75% being singletons. These receptors have no identified antigens. The source material was CD4+ T cells from PBMCs cultured without peptide, sampled after COVID-19 vaccination. The receptors were gathered from a human donor who received a COVID-19 vaccine.

The chain has TRBV7-9 and TRBJ2-7; no firm D call. Germline CDR1 is SEHNR and CDR2 is FQNEAQ (reference sequence). The CDR3 sequence is 11 residues long. V shed 8 bases and J shed 6 bases, with 11 bases lying between them. The CDR3 protein is CASLTQGEQYF. Written as DNA, the CDR3 is TGTGCCAGCCTAACACAAGGCGAGCAGTACTTC.

The rearrangement joins TRBV10-3 to TRBJ1-2; D not certain. There are 14 residues in the CDR3. Germline-derived CDR1 and CDR2 are ENHRY and SYGVKD. The germline V and J ends were trimmed by 4 bases and 4 bases, with 13 bases remaining between them. As DNA, the CDR3 is TGTGCCATCAGTGTGCCGGGAGAAGGCTATGGCTACACCTTC. Its protein is CAISVPGEGYGYTF.

There are a few counts of this clone. The CDR3: CASSVAVGSQETQYF. CDR3 sequence (DNA): TGTGCCAGCAGCGTAGCTGTGGGCAGCCAAGAGACCCAGTACTTC. This sequence joins TRBV9 and TRBJ2-5; D call uncertain. V dropped 0 bases and J dropped 1 base, with 10 bases sitting between them. Per germline, CDR1 SGDLS and CDR2 YYNGEE. This CDR3 has 15 residues.

The gene calls are TRBV18 and TRBJ1-1, with no clear D. V was pared by 3 bases and J by 0 bases, with 11 bases between. This CDR3 has 15 amino acids. Germline CDR1 reads KGHSH; CDR2 reads LQKENI. In DNA form, the CDR3 reads TGTGCCAGCTCACCTCTAAACAAAATGAACACTGAAGCTTTCTTT. Translating it yields CASSPLNKMNTEAFF.

This chain connects TRBV24-1 to TRBJ1-3; 7 bases fit TRBD1. This CDR3 has 19 residues. Germline assignment: CDR1 KGHDR and CDR2 SFDVKD. V was pared by 4 bases and J by 0 bases, with 14 bases of the junction left unmatched. The CDR3 region is CATSDPDRQPHFSGNTIYF. CDR3 coding DNA: TGTGCCACCAGTGACCCGGACAGGCAACCCCACTTCTCTGGAAACACCATATATTTT.

The table lists this clone with a few counts. The chain recombines TRBV5-1 with TRBJ2-7, with TRBD1 matching 9 bases. The junction had 4 bases not matched to a gene; V was cut back by 3 bases and J by 3 bases. CDR3 size: 14 residues. Germline V lookup: CDR1 SGHRS, CDR2 YFSETQ. The CDR3 spells CASSSGQGFYEQYF. The CDR3 DNA is TGCGCCAGCAGCTCGGGACAGGGTTTCTACGAGCAGTACTTC.

The gene calls are TRBV11-2 and TRBJ2-1, with 13 bases matching TRBD2. This CDR3 has 17 amino acids. V lost 1 base, J lost 7 bases, and 7 bases stayed unmatched. Germline lookup yields CDR1 SGHAT and CDR2 FQNNGV. CDR3 in amino acids: CASSLGVTSGRANEQFF. DNA for the CDR3: TGTGCCAGCAGCTTAGGGGTCACTAGCGGGAGGGCGAATGAGCAGTTCTTC.

The V call is TRBV5-4, the J call TRBJ2-7, with D perhaps TRBD1 (6 bases). In germline, CDR1 is SGHNT, CDR2 YYREEE (reference sequence). Trimming cost V 4 bases and J 6 bases, with 17 bases left between them. This CDR3 has 14 amino acids. CDR3: CASSPGEVWGEQYF. The CDR3 nucleotides read TGTGCCAGCAGCCCAGGGGAAGTCTGGGGCGAGCAGTACTTC.

This clone was observed a single time. This chain links TRBV20-1 with TRBJ1-6; D uncertain. V lost 3 bases and J 4 bases, leaving 13 bases between the germline ends. This CDR3 contains 15 residues. CDR1 and CDR2 from the germline V gene are DFQATT and SNEGSKA (reference sequence). Here the CDR3 DNA reads TGCAGTGCTAGTGAAAGATCTTGGTATAATTCACCCCTCCACTTT. Its translation is CSASERSWYNSPLHF.

The chain recombines TRBV4-2 with TRBJ2-5; no reliable D call. V shed 0 bases and J shed 0 bases, with 11 bases lying between them. This CDR3 is 16 amino acids long. Germline CDR1 and CDR2: LGHNA and YNFKEQ. The CDR3 loop reads CASSQDQSTDQETQYF. The DNA of the CDR3 is TGTGCCAGCAGCCAAGATCAGAGTACGGACCAAGAGACCCAGTACTTC.

The genes are TRBV5-4 and TRBJ2-7; D is uncertain. Trimming stripped 0 bases from V and 0 bases from J, with 7 bases between. Germline V lookup: CDR1 SGHNT, CDR2 YYREEE (reference sequence). The length of the CDR3 is 14 residues. The CDR3 nucleotides read TGTGCCAGCAGCTTGGCTCACAGCTCCTACGAGCAGTACTTC. It yields the protein CASSLAHSSYEQYF.

This chain connects TRBV10-3 to TRBJ2-6, with 8 bases matching TRBD1. V lost 7 bases, J lost 2 bases, and 7 bases stayed unmatched. The V gene's germline CDR1 is ENHRY and CDR2 SYGVKD. The CDR3 is 16 amino acids. The CDR3 bases are TGTGCCATCATGAGGACAGGGTCCCCTGGGGCCAACGTCCTGACTTTC. This encodes CAIMRTGSPGANVLTF.

This clone was seen a single time. V and J are TRBV6-6 and TRBJ2-7, with 11 bases identical to TRBD2. This CDR3 has 15 amino acids. Looked up from germline, CDR1 is MNHNY and CDR2 is SVGAGI (reference sequence). Losses at the gene ends were 4 bases for V and 6 bases for J; bases not matched to a gene: 8. The CDR3 region has the DNA TGTGCCAGCAGTTCTTTAGCGGGGGGGCCCGGCGAGCAGTACTTC. It is translated as CASSSLAGGPGEQYF.

The chain uses TRBV6-5 and TRBJ1-1; D is perhaps TRBD1 (5 bases). From germline, CDR1 is MNHEY and CDR2 SVGAGI. The CDR3 loop spans 11 amino acids. The V gene lost 7 bases and the J gene lost 3 bases, with 6 bases spanning the gap. The CDR3 sequence is CASIGDTEAFF. The CDR3 region has the DNA TGTGCCAGCATAGGGGACACTGAAGCTTTCTTT.

This clone appeared a few times. V usage is TRBV2 and J usage is TRBJ2-7; perhaps TRBD1 as D (5 bases). Germline CDR1 reads SNHLY; CDR2 reads FYNNEI. Between the trimmed V and J ends, which lost 4 bases and 4 bases, there was a span of 11 bases. This CDR3 spans 13 amino acids. CDR3 in DNA: TGTGCCAGCAGTGCCCAGGGAACTTACGAGCAGTACTTC. Amino acid sequence: CASSAQGTYEQYF.

The J gene is TRBJ1-6, the V gene TRBV2, with 8 bases lining up with TRBD1. Trimming cost V 5 bases and J 7 bases; bases outside gene matches: 4. Germline V gene data show CDR1 as SNHLY and CDR2 as FYNNEI. This CDR3 contains 14 residues. The CDR3, as DNA: TGTGCCAGCAGTCTAGACAGGGGAAATTCACCCCTCCACTTT. This gives the protein CASSLDRGNSPLHF.

V is TRBV10-3 and J is TRBJ2-1; 7 bases fit TRBD2. The CDR3 sequence is 14 residues long. Germline CDR1 ENHRY, CDR2 SYGVKD. The ends lost 3 bases at V and 5 bases at J; junction bases unmatched: 4. DNA of the CDR3: TGTGCCATCAGTGACAGGGAGGGAAACAATGAGCAGTTCTTC. Amino acid sequence: CAISDREGNNEQFF.

This clone has just one count. This rearrangement joins TRBV3-1 (or the pseudogene TRBV3-2) to TRBJ1-5; 8 positions agree with TRBD1. This CDR3 is 14 amino acids long. V dropped 5 bases and J dropped 5; count of bases not matched to a gene: 5. CDR1 and CDR2 (germline): LGHDT, YNNKEL (reference sequence). CDR3 in amino acids: CASSKGQGHQPQHF. For the CDR3, the DNA is TGTGCCAGCAGCAAAGGACAGGGTCATCAGCCCCAGCATTTT.

The rearrangement uses TRBV21-1 and TRBJ2-7; the table's D call of TRBD2 was not tested on the DNA. TRBV21-1 is a known pseudogene. The CDR3 runs to 18 residues. The CDR3 loop reads CASSRKAREASGAYEQYF. CDR3 nucleotide sequence: TGTGCCAGCAGCCGCAAAGCCAGGGAGGCTAGCGGGGCCTACGAGCAGTACTTC.

The CDR3 region has the DNA TGTGCCAGCAGCCCGAGTGGCGGGGTGAACAATCAGCCCCAGCATTTT. Encoded protein: CASSPSGGVNNQPQHF. J is TRBJ1-5 and V is TRBV7-9; D is unclear. Deletions cut 5 bases from V and 3 bases from J, with 17 bases between. The CDR3 consists of 16 residues. Germline V gene lookup returns CDR1 SEHNR and CDR2 FQNEAQ (reference sequence). Based on the CDR3 plus reference TRBV7-9 and TRBJ1-5, the full variable domain is DTGVSQNPRHKITKRGQNVTFRCDPISEHNRLYWYRQTLGQGPEFLTYFQNEAQLEKSRLLSDRFSAERPKGSFSTLEIQRTEQGDSAMYLCASSPSGGVNNQPQHFGDGTRLSIL.

This rearrangement joins TRBV27 to TRBJ2-5; D unclear. CDR1 MNHEY and CDR2 SMNVEV come from the germline V gene (reference sequence). CDR3 length equals 14 residues. V dropped 3 bases and J dropped 5 bases, with 13 bases sitting between them. The CDR3 DNA is TGTGCCAGCAGTTTCTCGGACCGGGTGGAGACCCAGTACTTC. Translating gives CASSFSDRVETQYF.

The chain couples TRBV5-1 to TRBJ2-1; 9 nucleotides agree with TRBD1. The CDR3 sequence is 15 residues long. The junction had 8 bases not matched to a gene; V was cut back by 2 bases and J by 8 bases. Per the germline V gene, CDR1 is SGHRS and CDR2 is YFSETQ. In DNA form, the CDR3 reads TGCGCCAGCAGCTTCTGGGACAGGGATATCGATGAGCAGTTCTTC. Residues: CASSFWDRDIDEQFF.

This chain connects TRBV5-1 to TRBJ2-7; 11 positions agree with TRBD1. CDR1 and CDR2 from the germline V gene are SGHRS and YFSETQ. The CDR3 contains 14 residues. Trimming removed 4 bases from V and 2 bases from J; junction bases left unmatched: 2. CDR3 in amino acids: CASSPGQGAYEQYF. The CDR3 DNA follows: TGCGCCAGCAGCCCGGGACAGGGGGCCTACGAGCAGTACTTC.

V gene TRBV5-1 combines with J gene TRBJ2-2, with D uncertain. Germline V gene data show CDR1 as SGHRS and CDR2 as YFSETQ. V shed 0 bases and J shed 6 bases, with 12 bases lying between them. There are 15 residues in the CDR3. CDR3 amino acids: CASSLEVLSSGELFF. CDR3 in DNA: TGCGCCAGCAGCTTGGAAGTACTTAGCTCCGGGGAGCTGTTTTTT.

The chain has TRBV7-9 and TRBJ2-2; possibly TRBD2 for D (7 bases). V dropped 2 bases and J dropped 5 bases, with 12 bases sitting between them. Germline loops: CDR1 SEHNR, CDR2 FQNEAQ (reference sequence). This CDR3 is 15 amino acids long. The CDR3 DNA sequence: TGTGCCAGCAGCTTAAGAAGGGGGGGGACCGGGGAGCTGTTTTTT. Amino acids: CASSLRRGGTGELFF.

The rearrangement links TRBV20-1 to TRBJ2-7; 11 bases map to TRBD2. Germline CDR1 is DFQATT and CDR2 is SNEGSKA (reference sequence). The V segment lost 3 bases and the J segment 3 bases; nucleotides outside the gene matches: 4. CDR3 size: 14 residues. The CDR3 DNA follows: TGCAGTGCTAGTAGACTAGCGGGACTCTACGAGCAGTACTTC. This sequence encodes CSASRLAGLYEQYF.

The V call is TRBV18, the J call TRBJ2-5, with D unclear. This CDR3 is 13 amino acids long. CDR1 is KGHSH and CDR2 is LQKENI in the germline V gene. V dropped 2 bases and J dropped 3 bases, with 7 bases sitting between them. CDR3 in amino acids: CASSPSGEETQYF. The CDR3 nucleotides are TGTGCCAGCTCACCATCCGGAGAAGAGACCCAGTACTTC.